This record looks at one TCR beta chain sequence and its context. Its antigen remains unknown. CDR1 is DFQATT and CDR2 is SNEGSKA in the germline V gene (reference sequence). The CDR3 has 19 amino acids. The trim removed 6 bases at V and 0 bases at J, leaving 14 bases unmatched. It was with random hexamers that about 0.45 to 1 ug RNA was reverse transcribed. Amplification of the TCR beta CDR3 was carried out by immunoSEQ multiplex PCR, which spanned a total of 54 Vbeta and 13 Jbeta segments. In TCRdb, the immunoSEQ multiplex PCR reads were re-called with MiXCR into one record per CDR3 protein. The sample includes approximately 190,000 distinct CDR3 sequences, about 95% seen only once; the top ten take approximately 0.16%. This record comes from a study of CD8 T cells in Susac syndrome. Across the whole study: Sequenced Susac syndrome patients included 5 or 6 with clinically active disease and roughly eight in remission. Treatment status at blood draw for the Susac syndrome patients was therapy-naive, corticosteroids, or intravenous immunoglobulin alone. The study's findings and limits: Among active patients and in TEMRA cells, CD8+ clonal expansion in Susac reached its peak.

The sequencing sample was made of CD8+ T cells from PBMCs. The sequence derives from a human donor with Susac syndrome. This sequence joins TRBV20-1 and TRBJ2-6; 10 bases line up with TRBD1. CDR3 residues: CSAPNWPGQGYSGANVLTF. Written as DNA, the CDR3 is TGCAGTGCGCCGAATTGGCCGGGACAGGGGTACTCTGGGGCCAACGTCCTGACTTTC.